This TCR beta chain stems from a study of shared clonotypes between healthy human individuals. Study context: The people who gave samples were a couple of women and a few men aged 18 to 49. A donor's plate count was three for CD4 naive and three for CD4 memory; CD8 naive had two and CD8 memory one.

Naive CD8 populations comprised CD45RO-negative cells positively selected for CCR7, excluding terminally differentiated effector memory CD45RA+ cells. Trimming cost V 7 bases and J 1 base; bases outside gene matches: 3. This CDR3 comprises 14 residues. The germline CDR1 and CDR2 sequences are SNHLY and FYNNEI. Genomic DNA from each subset was divided evenly over several immunoSEQ plates. Assay used: immunoSEQ multiplex PCR; TCRdb lists only in-frame clones, some missing. The table has around 1.9 million clones, just over 90% seen once. This TCR came from a man aged 18 to 29 in good health. Some clones in this sample may be carry-over from other donors' samples. The chain combines TRBV2 with TRBJ1-2, with TRBD1 identical over 10 bases. Sequencing used naive CD8+ T cells from PBMCs. DNA for the CDR3: TGTGCCAGCAAGGGACAGGGGTTTAACTATGGCTACACCTTC. Its translation: CASKGQGFNYGYTF.